The 29 T cell receptor beta chains listed next were all sequenced from one sample in a study of brain T cells in children with intractable seizures. The data were produced by immunoSEQ multiplex PCR, yet TCRdb's version contains in-frame clones alone and is incomplete. The table includes under 150,000 clones, roughly 94% detected once. Here the sequenced sample was peripheral blood, taken at surgery. These receptor sequences come from a boy under three years old with hemimegalencephaly and intractable seizures.

The J gene is TRBJ1-1, the V gene TRBV18; the D gene is possibly TRBD1 (5 bases). The CDR3 runs to 17 residues. Germline CDR1 reads KGHSH; CDR2 reads LQKENI. V was cut by 3 bases and J by 3 bases, with 20 bases left in between. DNA of the CDR3: TGTGCCAGCTCACCTCCAACGGGGGTCCCGAGGTACACTGAAGCTTTCTTT. Protein sequence: CASSPPTGVPRYTEAFF. The full variable domain, rest sourced from reference TRBV18 and TRBJ1-1, is NAGVMQNPRHLVRRRGQEARLRCSPMKGHSHVYWYRQLPEEGLKFMVYLQKENIIDESGMPKERFSAEFPKEGPSILRIQQVVRGDSAAYFCASSPPTGVPRYTEAFFGQGTRLTVV.

The genes are TRBV9 and TRBJ1-5; D is ambiguous. V dropped 0 bases and J dropped 2 bases, with 9 bases sitting between them. Germline V gives CDR1 SGDLS, CDR2 YYNGEE. The CDR3 spans 15 residues. The CDR3 loop is CASSVGAGGNQPQHF. The CDR3 nucleotides read TGTGCCAGCAGCGTAGGGGCTGGGGGCAATCAGCCCCAGCATTTT.

The chain links TRBV5-1 to TRBJ2-1; no definite D call. Trimming left V 4 bases short and J 5 bases short, with 16 bases between. The CDR3 totals 15 residues. Germline V gives CDR1 SGHRS, CDR2 YFSETQ. CDR3 in DNA: TGCGCCAGCAGCCGGAAAAGCCCGCAAAACAATGAGCAGTTCTTC. Translated, it gives CASSRKSPQNNEQFF.

The chain carries TRBV25-1 and TRBJ2-1, with D tentatively TRBD2 (5 bases). Per the germline V gene, CDR1 is MGHDK and CDR2 is SYGVNS. There are 17 residues in the CDR3. V was clipped by 1 base and J by 2 bases, with 15 bases between them. DNA of the CDR3: TGTGCCAGCAGTGAATTAGCTAGCAGCTACCCCTACAATGAGCAGTTCTTC. It is translated as CASSELASSYPYNEQFF. Using reference TRBV25-1 and TRBJ2-1 for the parts outside the CDR3, the full variable domain is EADIYQTPRYLVIGTGKKITLECSQTMGHDKMYWYQQDPGMELHLIHYSYGVNSTEKGDLSSESTVSRIRTEHFPLTLESARPSHTSQYLCASSELASSYPYNEQFFGPGTRLTVL.

The V call is TRBV28, the J call TRBJ1-6; the match to TRBD1 covers 11 bases. V gave up 1 base and J gave up 9 bases; unmatched junction bases: 5. CDR1 and CDR2 (germline): MDHEN, SYDVKM. This CDR3 has 16 residues. The DNA of the CDR3 is TGTGCCAGCAGTTTATATCTGGGACAGGGGGGTTCACCCCTCCACTTT. Amino acid sequence: CASSLYLGQGGSPLHF. Variable domain in full (rest from reference TRBV28 and TRBJ1-6): DVKVTQSSRYLVKRTGEKVFLECVQDMDHENMFWYRQDPGLGLRLIYFSYDVKMKEKGDIPEGYSVSREKKERFSLILESASTNQTSMYLCASSLYLGQGGSPLHFGNGTRLTVT.

The chain has TRBV19 and TRBJ2-1; D not resolved. In germline, CDR1 is LNHDA, CDR2 SQIVND (reference sequence). V lost 7 bases and J 8 bases, leaving 18 bases between the germline ends. The CDR3 spans 14 residues. CDR3 loop: CASTHPVAKDEQFF. CDR3 DNA sequence: TGTGCCAGTACCCACCCCGTCGCGAAAGATGAGCAGTTCTTC.

This rearrangement joins TRBV7-3 to TRBJ2-1; TRBD1 matches 8 bases. The CDR3 is 17 residues long. CDR1 is SGHTA and CDR2 is FQGTGA in the germline V gene. J lost 0 bases, V lost 1 base, and 5 bases had no gene match. The CDR3 nucleotides read TGTGCCAGCAGCTTAAGCCGACAGGGGCCCTCCTACAATGAGCAGTTCTTC. It codes for CASSLSRQGPSYNEQFF.

This rearrangement joins TRBV6-1 to TRBJ1-5; D ambiguous. The CDR3 runs 13 residues. V gave up 0 bases and J gave up 6 bases, with 6 bases separating them. Germline CDR1 and CDR2: MNHNS and SASEGT. This CDR3 reads CASSEARGQPQHF. Here the CDR3 DNA reads TGTGCCAGCAGTGAAGCGCGGGGTCAGCCCCAGCATTTT.

This clone came up once. The chain joins TRBV6-2 or TRBV6-3 to TRBJ2-7; D is undetermined. The CDR3 loop spans 13 amino acids. V was pared by 4 bases and J by 2 bases, with 9 bases between. Looked up from germline, CDR1 is MNHEY and CDR2 is SVGEGT. The CDR3 nucleotides read TGTGCCAGCAGTTCCCGTCGGACCTACGAGCAGTACTTC. Its translation is CASSSRRTYEQYF.

Written as DNA, the CDR3 is TGTGCCAGCAGCTTTCCCCCCCTAGCGGGAGGTACGATCGGGGAGCTGTTTTTT. It translates to CASSFPPLAGGTIGELFF. The genes are TRBV5-6 and TRBJ2-2; TRBD2 matches 11 bases. Germline CDR1 is SGHDT and CDR2 is YYEEEE. J was trimmed by 7 bases and V by 2 bases; bases with no gene match: 13. The CDR3 sequence is 18 residues long. Filled out from reference TRBV5-6 and TRBJ2-2, the complete variable domain reads DAGVTQSPTHLIKTRGQQVTLRCSPKSGHDTVSWYQQALGQGPQFIFQYYEEEERQRGNFPDRFSGHQFPNYSSELNVNALLLGDSALYLCASSFPPLAGGTIGELFFGEGSRLTVL.

This chain joins TRBV19 and TRBJ1-2; 11 bases are a match to TRBD1. Germline assignment: CDR1 LNHDA and CDR2 SQIVND (reference sequence). The CDR3 runs to 15 residues. Losses at the gene ends were 5 bases for V and 2 bases for J; bases not matched to a gene: 4. The CDR3 reads CASSSWDRGNYGYTF. CDR3 bases: TGTGCCAGTAGTTCGTGGGACAGGGGGAACTATGGCTACACCTTC.

This clone was recorded a few times. The CDR3 DNA follows: TGTGCCAGCAGCTTCTCGGACAGGTCCTATGGCTACACCTTC. It encodes CASSFSDRSYGYTF. J is TRBJ1-2 and V is TRBV7-9, with 7 positions matching TRBD1. Germline CDR1 and CDR2: SEHNR and FQNEAQ (reference sequence). After removal of 3 bases from V and 4 bases from J, the junction contained 5 bases not matched to a gene. This CDR3 is built from 14 residues.

V gene TRBV19 combines with J gene TRBJ1-4; no clear D. The V end lost 3 bases, the J end lost 0 bases, and 11 bases lay between the germline ends. CDR1 and CDR2 (germline): LNHDA, SQIVND (reference sequence). The CDR3 covers 16 residues. The CDR3, as DNA: TGTGCCAGTAGTATTAGGCTGCCTGCAACTAATGAAAAACTGTTTTTT. Protein sequence: CASSIRLPATNEKLFF.

V gene TRBV2 combines with J gene TRBJ2-3; TRBD1 or TRBD2 may be the D gene (6 bases each). V dropped 6 bases and J dropped 0 bases, with 13 bases sitting between them. CDR1 and CDR2 (germline): SNHLY, FYNNEI. This CDR3 spans 15 amino acids. This chain's CDR3 is CASSRGLASTDTQYF. In DNA, the CDR3 is TGTGCCAGCAGCAGGGGACTGGCAAGCACAGATACGCAGTATTTT. Looking up the rest from reference TRBV2 and TRBJ2-3 gives the full variable domain: EPEVTQTPSHQVTQMGQEVILRCVPISNHLYFYWYRQILGQKVEFLVSFYNNEISEKSEIFDDQFSVERPDGSNFTLKIRSTKLEDSAMYFCASSRGLASTDTQYFGPGTRLTVL.

The V call is TRBV2, the J call TRBJ1-1; 7 bases are a match to TRBD1. V dropped 8 bases and J dropped 1; count of bases not matched to a gene: 16. This CDR3 spans 17 amino acids. Per the germline V gene, CDR1 is SNHLY and CDR2 is FYNNEI. The CDR3 bases are TGTGCCAGCGCTGGGGGCAGGGGGAATAAAAGGAACACTGAAGCTTTCTTT. As protein: CASAGGRGNKRNTEAFF.

This chain uses TRBV5-1 with TRBJ2-2, with D maybe TRBD2 (6 bases). Germline V gene sequence: CDR1 SGHRS, CDR2 YFSETQ. This CDR3 spans 16 amino acids. The V and J ends lost 1 base and 0 bases respectively, with 10 bases between them. This CDR3 is CASSLTGSSNTGELFF. The CDR3, as DNA: TGCGCCAGCAGCTTGACCGGGAGCTCGAACACCGGGGAGCTGTTTTTT.

CDR3 nucleotides: TGTGCCAGCAGCCACTCCGGGACAGGGACTATATCCTACAATGAGCAGTTCTTC. It codes for CASSHSGTGTISYNEQFF. V gene TRBV7-9 combines with J gene TRBJ2-1; 9 bases map to TRBD1. Germline V gene lookup returns CDR1 SEHNR and CDR2 FQNEAQ (reference sequence). V was pared by 5 bases and J by 1 base, with 12 bases of the junction left unmatched. The CDR3 is made up of 18 amino acids.

This chain links TRBV28 with TRBJ1-1; 10 bases match TRBD1. The CDR3 consists of 17 residues. Germline CDR1 is MDHEN and CDR2 is SYDVKM. V dropped 5 bases and J dropped 1; count of bases not matched to a gene: 10. The DNA for the CDR3 is TGTGCCAGCAGTAACACCGGGACAGGGGAGTCGAACACTGAAGCTTTCTTT. Amino acids: CASSNTGTGESNTEAFF.

This sequence joins TRBV6-5 and TRBJ1-2, with unresolved D. Per germline, CDR1 MNHEY and CDR2 SVGAGI. CDR3 length equals 15 residues. Trimming removed 6 bases at V and 3 bases at J, with 17 bases between. The CDR3 DNA reads TGTGCCAGCAGCCTTCGGGTCCACTCGGACTATGGCTACACCTTC. It translates to CASSLRVHSDYGYTF.

J is TRBJ2-3 and V is TRBV7-8; TRBD2 might be the D (6 bases). The germline V gene encodes CDR1 SGHVS and CDR2 FQNEAQ. CDR3 size: 14 residues. The V and J ends lost 8 bases and 6 bases respectively, with 18 bases between them. CDR3 protein: CASSYGSGSDTQYF. The CDR3, as DNA: TGTGCCAGCTCCTACGGGAGTGGTAGCGATACGCAGTATTTT.

The chain couples TRBV11-3 to TRBJ1-3, with D possibly matching TRBD1 (5 bases). CDR1 is SGHNT and CDR2 is YENEEA in the germline V gene. Trimming pared 3 bases from V and 0 bases from J, leaving 9 bases between. CDR3 length equals 15 residues. The CDR3 DNA follows: TGTGCCAGCAGCTTGTGGGGCGGCTCTGGAAACACCATATATTTT. Amino acid sequence: CASSLWGGSGNTIYF. The full variable domain, in which reference TRBV11-3 and TRBJ1-3 provide the parts outside the CDR3, is EAGVVQSPRYKIIEKKQPVAFWCNPISGHNTLYWYLQNLGQGPELLIRYENEEAVDDSQLPKDRFSAERLKGVDSTLKIQPAELGDSAVYLCASSLWGGSGNTIYFGEGSWLTVV.

The CDR3 loop reads CASSLEVANYNEQFF. CDR3 coding DNA: TGTGCCAGCAGCTTAGAGGTAGCAAACTACAATGAGCAGTTCTTC. This sequence joins TRBV7-2 and TRBJ2-1; D gene unclear. The V end was cut by 1 base, the J end by 3 bases, with 10 bases between. The CDR3 is 15 amino acids. Germline V CDR1 and CDR2: SGHTA, FQGNSA.

This chain connects TRBV19 to TRBJ2-7, with TRBD1 matching over 11 bases. The CDR3 contains 13 residues. Germline values: CDR1 LNHDA, CDR2 SQIVND (reference sequence). V lost 6 bases, J lost 5 bases, and 3 bases stayed unmatched. The CDR3 here is CASRRTGGNEQYF. CDR3 DNA sequence: TGTGCCAGTAGACGGACAGGGGGCAACGAGCAGTACTTC.

This clone was counted between two and nine times. The rearrangement uses TRBV10-1 and TRBJ1-1; D gene ambiguous. V gave up 3 bases and J gave up 5 bases, with 13 bases separating them. Germline CDR1 and CDR2: WNHNN and SYGVQD (reference sequence). This CDR3 is built from 14 residues. This CDR3 is CASSEVVGRTEAFF. The DNA of the CDR3 is TGCGCCAGCAGTGAAGTAGTTGGAAGGACTGAAGCTTTCTTT.

The V call is TRBV5-6, the J call TRBJ2-3, with 8 bases that match TRBD2. CDR1 and CDR2 from the germline V gene are SGHDT and YYEEEE. With 4 bases clipped from V and 3 bases from J, the junction kept 10 bases outside the gene matches. The CDR3 length is 16 residues. The CDR3 here is CASSPPGTGGTDTQYF. The CDR3 bases are TGTGCCAGCAGCCCTCCCGGGACGGGGGGGACAGATACGCAGTATTTT.

The chain employs TRBV24-1 and TRBJ2-7; the D gene is possibly TRBD2 (5 bases). CDR3 length: 13 amino acids. CDR1 is KGHDR, CDR2 SFDVKD, per germline. The ends were cut back, 5 bases at V and 4 bases at J, with 11 bases in the middle. The CDR3 reads CATSAPGLYEQYF. CDR3 sequence (DNA): TGTGCCACCAGTGCCCCGGGATTATACGAGCAGTACTTC.

The gene calls are TRBV19 and TRBJ2-5; D remains ambiguous. Germline-derived CDR1 and CDR2 are LNHDA and SQIVND (reference sequence). The CDR3 is 13 amino acids. V lost 1 base and J 3 bases, leaving 6 bases between the germline ends. The CDR3 sequence is CASSIVLEETQYF. CDR3 nucleotides: TGTGCCAGTAGTATAGTCTTGGAAGAGACCCAGTACTTC.

V usage is TRBV27 and J usage is TRBJ2-7; D is undetermined. Germline-derived CDR1 and CDR2 are MNHEY and SMNVEV (reference sequence). The CDR3 spans 13 residues. The ends were cut back, 2 bases at V and 4 bases at J, with 9 bases in the middle. The chain's CDR3 is CASSLKQTYEQYF. The DNA for the CDR3 is TGTGCCAGCAGTTTAAAGCAAACTTACGAGCAGTACTTC.

This clone has a single count. V is TRBV30 and J is TRBJ2-5; TRBD2 matches at 10 bases. With V trimmed by 3 bases and J by 4 bases, 8 bases remained unmatched. The CDR3 extends over 15 amino acids. The germline V gene has CDR1 GTSNPN and CDR2 SVGIG (reference sequence). The CDR3 spells CAWRAGTSDLETQYF. DNA of the CDR3: TGTGCCTGGAGGGCCGGGACTAGCGACCTAGAGACCCAGTACTTC.